These 26 T cell receptor beta chains share one sample of origin, sequenced in a study of cytomegalovirus exposure and HLA in healthy donors. Primers: 60 Vbeta forward and 13 Jbeta reverse. Assay: immunoSEQ multiplex PCR; the TCRdb copy retains only in-frame clones and omits some. This sample has about 120,000 clones, with around three quarters found just once. The sequenced sample consisted of PBMCs. The receptors originated from a man aged 25 to 40 in good health and CMV-seropositive.

This rearrangement joins TRBV6-6 to TRBJ2-2, with TRBD2 matching 9 bases. CDR1 is MNHNY, CDR2 SVGAGI, per germline (reference sequence). CDR3 length equals 16 residues. V shed 7 bases and J 6 bases; nucleotides not matched to a gene: 12. For the CDR3, the DNA is TGTGCCAGCATTCGTAGGGGACTAGCTTTCCCCGGGGAGCTGTTTTTT. It specifies CASIRRGLAFPGELFF.

V and J are TRBV29-1 and TRBJ1-5; D is ambiguous. V was shortened by 5 bases and J by 2 bases, with 10 bases between the two germline ends. This CDR3 contains 13 residues. The germline gives CDR1 SQVTM, CDR2 ANQGSEA. CDR3 in amino acids: CSVKLIGNQPQHF. CDR3 nucleotides: TGCAGCGTTAAATTGATAGGCAATCAGCCCCAGCATTTT.

Worth noting for this clone: The junction and the germline gene differ at one end; a read error may be behind it. The chain has TRBV7-9 and TRBJ2-5, with D tentatively TRBD2 (5 bases). The DNA end is more similar to TRBJ2-7, so the J call may be wrong. In germline, CDR1 is SEHNR, CDR2 FQNEAQ (reference sequence). This CDR3 region has 15 residues. Written as DNA, the CDR3 is TGTTCCAGCAGCTTAGGTGCGAGGGTCTCCTACGAGCAGTACTTC. Residues: CSSSLGARVSYEQYF.

CDR3 nucleotides: TGTGCCAGCAGTTATGCAGGAAGCTACGAGCAGTACTTC. It translates to CASSYAGSYEQYF. This rearrangement joins TRBV6-5 to TRBJ2-7; the D is unclear. Germline lookup yields CDR1 MNHEY and CDR2 SVGAGI. Trimming removed 3 bases from V and 3 bases from J, with 9 bases in between. The CDR3 spans 13 residues.

V usage is TRBV7-3 and J usage is TRBJ1-2, with 12 bases matching TRBD1. The V gene's germline CDR1 is SGHTA and CDR2 FQGTGA. V dropped 4 bases and J dropped 7; count of bases not matched to a gene: 7. The CDR3 runs to 15 residues. CDR3 in amino acids: CASSSGTGGRTGYTF. The CDR3, as DNA: TGTGCCAGCAGCTCTGGGACAGGGGGCAGGACTGGCTACACCTTC.

The V gene is TRBV4-3, the J gene TRBJ1-2, with 9 bases identical to TRBD1. Germline CDR1 LGHNA, CDR2 YSLEER. J gave up 1 base and V 1 base, and 7 bases lay outside the gene matches. The CDR3 covers 17 residues. The CDR3 DNA reads as TGCGCCAGCAGCCAAGGTGGGGGACAGGGATATAACTATGGCTACACCTTC. Encoded protein: CASSQGGGQGYNYGYTF.

The V gene is TRBV7-2, the J gene TRBJ2-3; D is possibly TRBD2 (5 bases). This CDR3 is built from 15 residues. The V gene lost 4 bases and the J gene lost 1 base, with 12 bases spanning the gap. CDR1 SGHTA and CDR2 FQGNSA come from the germline V gene. CDR3 sequence: CASSSNPGGTDTQYF. The DNA for the CDR3 is TGTGCCAGCAGCTCAAACCCCGGGGGCACAGATACGCAGTATTTT.

The chain has TRBV11-1 and TRBJ2-3, with TRBD1 matching over 12 bases. Germline trimming cut 4 bases from V and 3 bases from J; bases unmatched to any gene: 5. The CDR3 length is 16 residues. Germline V CDR1 and CDR2: SGHAT, FQDESV (reference sequence). The CDR3 DNA follows: TGTGCCAGCAGCTCTCGGGGACAGGGGGCAACAGATACGCAGTATTTT. Amino acids: CASSSRGQGATDTQYF.

V is TRBV10-2 and J is TRBJ2-7, with 11 bases that match TRBD1. The CDR3 consists of 14 residues. Germline V CDR1 and CDR2: WSHSY, SAAADI. Trimming removed 8 bases from V and 3 bases from J; junction bases left unmatched: 6. CDR3: CASLGTGGIYEQYF. CDR3 bases: TGCGCCAGCCTGGGGACAGGGGGTATCTACGAGCAGTACTTC.

There are a few counts of this clone. The chain is built from TRBV15 and TRBJ1-4; 10 nucleotides agree with TRBD1. The CDR3 spans 16 residues. The germline V gene encodes CDR1 LNHNV and CDR2 YYDKDF (reference sequence). Trimming at V came to 0 bases and at J to 7 bases, leaving 5 bases not matched to a gene. CDR3 bases: TGTGCCACCAGCAGAGATGGGGGACAGGGGTTTGAAAAACTGTTTTTT. Its translation is CATSRDGGQGFEKLFF.

This clone is a singleton in its sample. The chain employs TRBV5-1 and TRBJ1-2; 8 bases match TRBD1. Germline V gene lookup returns CDR1 SGHRS and CDR2 YFSETQ. This CDR3 is 16 amino acids long. With 1 base clipped from V and 2 bases from J, the junction kept 7 bases outside the gene matches. This CDR3 reads CASSLTQGAANYGYTF. DNA of the CDR3: TGCGCCAGCAGCTTGACCCAGGGGGCGGCCAACTATGGCTACACCTTC.

This clone was counted between two and nine times. V gene TRBV27 combines with J gene TRBJ1-5; 8 positions match TRBD1. CDR3 size: 15 residues. CDR1 MNHEY and CDR2 SMNVEV come from the germline V gene (reference sequence). V lost 6 bases and J lost 5; bases outside the gene matches: 9. In nucleotides, the CDR3 is TGTGCCAGCAGCTTAGGAACAGGGGGTCATCAGCCCCAGCATTTT. Its protein product is CASSLGTGGHQPQHF.

J is TRBJ2-3 and V is TRBV29-1; TRBD2 matches 9 bases. Germline CDR1 SQVTM, CDR2 ANQGSEA. V was clipped by 0 bases and J by 5 bases; unmatched bases: 9. The CDR3 consists of 16 residues. The CDR3 region is CSVEDRPSGAKDTQYF. DNA for the CDR3: TGCAGCGTTGAAGATCGGCCTAGCGGGGCTAAAGATACGCAGTATTTT.

About this clone itself: At one of its ends the junction is not consistent with the germline gene, which may arise from a read error. The chain recombines TRBV7-2 with TRBJ2-1; 15 nucleotides align to TRBD2. The CDR3 spans 14 residues. Germline V gene sequence: CDR1 SGHTA, CDR2 FQGNSA. The CDR3 sequence: CASSLGLAGGSAVF. In DNA form, the CDR3 reads TGTGCCAGCAGCCTAGGACTAGCGGGAGGGAGCGCGGTCTTC.

V and J are TRBV27 and TRBJ2-4; D call uncertain. The germline V gene has CDR1 MNHEY and CDR2 SMNVEV (reference sequence). This CDR3 spans 19 amino acids. Deletions cut 3 bases from V and 4 bases from J, with 25 bases between. The CDR3 is CASSLRGLSSTPSKNIQYF. The CDR3 DNA reads TGTGCCAGCAGTTTGCGCGGATTATCCTCAACCCCCTCAAAAAACATTCAGTACTTC.

The chain links TRBV6-6 to TRBJ2-7, with 9 bases matching TRBD1. Germline trimming cut 5 bases from V and 5 bases from J; bases unmatched to any gene: 13. From germline, CDR1 is MNHNY and CDR2 SVGAGI (reference sequence). CDR3 length: 16 residues. In DNA, the CDR3 is TGTGCCAGCAGTCCCCCGGGGACAGGGAAGGGGAACGAGCAGTACTTC. Translation gives CASSPPGTGKGNEQYF.

The genes are TRBV7-9 and TRBJ1-1; no reliable D call. Germline V gene sequence: CDR1 SEHNR, CDR2 FQNEAQ (reference sequence). The CDR3 is made up of 13 amino acids. V lost 5 bases to trimming and J lost 1 base, with 8 bases between them. The CDR3 coding sequence is TGTGCCAGCAGCCCCAGACAGAACACTGAAGCTTTCTTT. Translated, it gives CASSPRQNTEAFF.

The J gene is TRBJ2-3, the V gene TRBV4-3; TRBD2 matches at 7 bases. This CDR3 is built from 16 residues. CDR1 and CDR2 (germline): LGHNA, YSLEER. The V and J ends lost 0 bases and 6 bases, in that order; junction bases with no gene match: 9. The CDR3 bases are TGCGCCAGCAGCCAAGATCCTGGGAGGGGCCCGGATACGCAGTATTTT. It codes for CASSQDPGRGPDTQYF.

The rearrangement joins TRBV7-2 to TRBJ2-1, with D perhaps TRBD2 (5 bases). Trimming removed 1 base from V and 8 bases from J, with 15 bases in between. Germline V CDR1 and CDR2: SGHTA, FQGNSA. This CDR3 region has 15 residues. The CDR3 protein is CASSLVRRGHDEQFF. CDR3 sequence (DNA): TGTGCCAGCAGCTTAGTCAGACGGGGTCATGATGAGCAGTTCTTC.

This clone occurred once. The chain uses TRBV7-2 and TRBJ1-2; TRBD1 is a possible D gene (6 bases). The germline V gene has CDR1 SGHTA and CDR2 FQGNSA. This CDR3 comprises 14 residues. V lost 1 base and J lost 4, with 10 bases in between. The DNA for the CDR3 is TGTGCCAGCAGCTTAGATCCACAGGGCTATGGCTACACCTTC. This codes for CASSLDPQGYGYTF.

J is TRBJ1-5 and V is TRBV4-1; D gene uncertain. The CDR3 contains 14 residues. The germline gives CDR1 MGHRA, CDR2 YSYEKL. V lost 0 bases and J 9 bases, leaving 12 bases between the germline ends. CDR3 coding DNA: TGCGCCAGCAGCCAAGATCCCACAGTCTGGCCCCAGCATTTT. Translating it yields CASSQDPTVWPQHF.

The J gene is TRBJ2-7, the V gene TRBV7-9; 12 positions match TRBD2. This CDR3 comprises 15 residues. Per germline, CDR1 SEHNR and CDR2 FQNEAQ (reference sequence). V trimming: 3 bases; J trimming: 2 bases; junction bases outside the gene matches: 2. CDR3 protein: CASSLRTSGAYEQYF. For the CDR3, the DNA is TGTGCCAGCAGCTTGAGGACTAGCGGGGCCTACGAGCAGTACTTC.

This clone appeared a few times. The V gene is TRBV5-5, the J gene TRBJ1-1, with 12 bases that match TRBD1. CDR1 is SGHKS, CDR2 YYEKEE, per germline (reference sequence). V shed 4 bases and J 13 bases; nucleotides not matched to a gene: 11. This CDR3 is built from 14 residues. CDR3 DNA: TGTGCCAGCAGCCCGTCAGGGACAGGGGGCTATGTTTTCTTT. As protein: CASSPSGTGGYVFF.

V usage is TRBV7-6 and J usage is TRBJ2-2; TRBD2 aligns across 9 bases. The CDR3 has 16 residues. Trimming removed 1 base from V and 6 bases from J; junction bases left unmatched: 6. Germline values: CDR1 SGHVS, CDR2 FNYEAQ. CDR3 sequence (DNA): TGTGCCAGCAGCTTAGTCCGGCGGGGGGGCCCCGGGGAGCTGTTTTTT. It translates to CASSLVRRGGPGELFF.

This clone was recorded a few times. The rearrangement joins TRBV19 to TRBJ2-7; tentatively, D is TRBD1 (5 bases). Germline loops: CDR1 LNHDA, CDR2 SQIVND (reference sequence). The CDR3 totals 16 residues. Trimming took off 6 bases at V and 1 base at J, with 19 bases between the two ends. The CDR3 bases are TGTGCCAGTAGCTTTTCCAAGACAGCGCGGTCCTACGAGCAGTACTTC. Amino acids: CASSFSKTARSYEQYF. Full variable domain (missing parts from reference TRBV19 and TRBJ2-7): DGGITQSPKYLFRKEGQNVTLSCEQNLNHDAMYWYRQDPGQGLRLIYYSQIVNDFQKGDIAEGYSVSREKKESFPLTVTSAQKNPTAFYLCASSFSKTARSYEQYFGPGTRLTVT.

This clone appeared once. As DNA, the CDR3 is TGTGCCTGGAGTGTAGGGGTAGGGAACACTGAAGCTTTCTTT. It yields the protein CAWSVGVGNTEAFF. This chain links TRBV30 with TRBJ1-1; D is perhaps TRBD1 (5 bases). The V and J ends lost 0 bases and 1 base respectively, with 9 bases between them. The CDR3 has 14 residues. Germline V CDR1 and CDR2: GTSNPN, SVGIG (reference sequence).